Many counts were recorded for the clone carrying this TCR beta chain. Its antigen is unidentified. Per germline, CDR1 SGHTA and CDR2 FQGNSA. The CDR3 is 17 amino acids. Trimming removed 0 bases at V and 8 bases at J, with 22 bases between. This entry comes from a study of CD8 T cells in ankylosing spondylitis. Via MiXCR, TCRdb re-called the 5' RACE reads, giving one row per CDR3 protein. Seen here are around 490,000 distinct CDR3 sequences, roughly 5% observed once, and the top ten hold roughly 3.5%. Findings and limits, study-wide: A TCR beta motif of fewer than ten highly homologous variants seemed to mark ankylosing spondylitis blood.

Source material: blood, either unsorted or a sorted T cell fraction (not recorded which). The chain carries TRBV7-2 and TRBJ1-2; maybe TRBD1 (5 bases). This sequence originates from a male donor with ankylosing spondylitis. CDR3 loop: CASSLAAGEGPFLGYTF. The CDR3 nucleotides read TGTGCCAGCAGCTTAGCTGCCGGGGAGGGGCCTTTTTTGGGCTACACCTTC.